Listed below are T cell receptor beta chains from one sample, sequenced in a study of T-cell memory formation after mild COVID-19. Each CDR3 protein gets one entry after TCRdb re-called the 5' RACE reads with MiXCR. The table lists 150,000 or so distinct CDR3 sequences, 11% of them singletons, with 3% to 4% in the top ten. Sequencing used PBMCs or a T cell subset sorted from them (not recorded which). All receptors come from a man aged 18 to 35 who had mild COVID-19 (a few samples of this study predate the infection). Cell type and time point are not known. CDR3s include the opening cysteine and the closing phenylalanine or tryptophan. A D gene is named only where the DNA matches it firmly. Only some rows state a clone size, as once, few, many or a class for expanded clones.

V gene: TRBV20-1
D gene: -
J gene: TRBJ2-4
clone size: -
CDR3 DNA: TGCAGTGCTAGTAAGGCAGGAGCCAAAAACATTCAGTACTTC
CDR3 protein: CSASKAGAKNIQYF

V gene: TRBV20-1
D gene: -
J gene: TRBJ1-5
clone size: few
CDR3 DNA: TGCAGTTTGCACCAGGCACAATATAGCAATCAGCCCCAGCATTTT
CDR3 protein: CSLHQAQYSNQPQHF

V gene: TRBV2
D gene: TRBD1
J gene: TRBJ2-7
clone size: -
CDR3 DNA: TGTGCCAGCAGGGGACAGACCTACGAGCAGTACTTC
CDR3 protein: CASRGQTYEQYF

V gene: TRBV5-1
D gene: TRBD1
J gene: TRBJ2-2
clone size: -
CDR3 DNA: TGCGCCAGCAGCCAGACAGGGGTTTCGGTCACAGCACCCGGGGAGCTGTTTTTT
CDR3 protein: CASSQTGVSVTAPGELFF

V gene: TRBV12-3/TRBV12-4
D gene: TRBD2
J gene: TRBJ2-3
clone size: few
CDR3 DNA: TGTGCCAGCACCCCGGGGGGAAACACAGATACGCAGTATTTT
CDR3 protein: CASTPGGNTDTQYF

V gene: TRBV5-1
D gene: -
J gene: TRBJ2-3
clone size: many
CDR3 DNA: TGCGCCAGCAGCTTCCCCCGAGGGGACACAGATACGCAGTATTTT
CDR3 protein: CASSFPRGDTDTQYF

V gene: TRBV7-2
D gene: TRBD1
J gene: TRBJ1-2
clone size: -
CDR3 DNA: TGTGCCAGCAGCTTGTTTTCTCTGGGGACAGGGGACGGCTACACCTTC
CDR3 protein: CASSLFSLGTGDGYTF

V gene: TRBV20-1
D gene: TRBD1
J gene: TRBJ2-7
clone size: few
CDR3 DNA: TGCAGTGCTCGCCGGGGACAGGGCTACGAGCAGTACTTC
CDR3 protein: CSARRGQGYEQYF

V gene: TRBV20-1
D gene: TRBD1
J gene: TRBJ2-1
clone size: -
CDR3 DNA: TGCAGTGCTAGCGTTGTGGCAGGGGGATACCACAATGAGCAGTTCTTC
CDR3 protein: CSASVVAGGYHNEQFF

V gene: TRBV7-9
D gene: -
J gene: TRBJ1-1
clone size: -
CDR3 DNA: TGTGCCAGCAGCTTCCCCTTACGTTCGGCCGCTTTCTTT
CDR3 protein: CASSFPLRSAAFF

V gene: TRBV7-2
D gene: TRBD2
J gene: TRBJ2-5
clone size: few
CDR3 DNA: TGTGCCAGCACCTCACACGGGGGGAGGGAGACCCAGTACTTC
CDR3 protein: CASTSHGGRETQYF

V gene: TRBV7-2
D gene: -
J gene: TRBJ2-1
clone size: -
CDR3 DNA: TGTGCCAGCAGCTTAGCGCCGGGGTCCTACAATGAGCAGTTCTTC
CDR3 protein: CASSLAPGSYNEQFF

V gene: TRBV20-1
D gene: -
J gene: TRBJ1-6
clone size: many
CDR3 DNA: TGCAGTGCTAACAGGGACGATAATTCACCCCTCCACTTT
CDR3 protein: CSANRDDNSPLHF